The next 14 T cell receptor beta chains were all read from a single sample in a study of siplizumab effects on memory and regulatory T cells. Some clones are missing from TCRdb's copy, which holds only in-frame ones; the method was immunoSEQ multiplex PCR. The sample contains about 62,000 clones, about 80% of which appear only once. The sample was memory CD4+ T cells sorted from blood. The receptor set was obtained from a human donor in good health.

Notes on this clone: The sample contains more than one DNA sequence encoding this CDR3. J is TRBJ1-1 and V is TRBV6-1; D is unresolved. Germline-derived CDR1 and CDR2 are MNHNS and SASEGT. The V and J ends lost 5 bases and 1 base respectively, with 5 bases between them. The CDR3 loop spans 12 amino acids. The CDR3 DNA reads TGTGCCAGCAGTTCAGGGAACACTGAAGCTTTCTTT. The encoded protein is CASSSGNTEAFF.

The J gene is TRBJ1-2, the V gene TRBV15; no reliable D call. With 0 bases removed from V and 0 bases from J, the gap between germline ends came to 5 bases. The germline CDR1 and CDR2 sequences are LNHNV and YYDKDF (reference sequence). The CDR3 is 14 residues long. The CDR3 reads CATSRDSANYGYTF. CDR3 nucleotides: TGTGCCACCAGCAGAGATTCGGCTAACTATGGCTACACCTTC.

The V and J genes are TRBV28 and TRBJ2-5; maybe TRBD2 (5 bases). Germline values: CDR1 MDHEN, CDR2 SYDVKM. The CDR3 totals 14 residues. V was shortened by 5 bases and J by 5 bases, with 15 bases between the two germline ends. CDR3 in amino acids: CASSRGRGSETQYF. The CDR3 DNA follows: TGTGCCAGCAGTCGGGGTCGAGGATCGGAGACCCAGTACTTC.

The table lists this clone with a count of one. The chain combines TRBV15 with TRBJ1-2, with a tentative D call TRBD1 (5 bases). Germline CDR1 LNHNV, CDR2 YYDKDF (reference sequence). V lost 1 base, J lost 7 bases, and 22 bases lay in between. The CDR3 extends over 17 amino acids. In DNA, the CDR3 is TGTGCCACCAGCAGAGCTCAGGGTCTACCCGGGAGTTCTGGCTACACCTTC. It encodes CATSRAQGLPGSSGYTF. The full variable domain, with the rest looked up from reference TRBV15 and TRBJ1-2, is DAMVIQNPRYQVTQFGKPVTLSCSQTLNHNVMYWYQQKSSQAPKLLFHYYDKDFNNEADTPDNFQSRRPNTSFCFLDIRSPGLGDTAMYLCATSRAQGLPGSSGYTFGSGTRLTVV.

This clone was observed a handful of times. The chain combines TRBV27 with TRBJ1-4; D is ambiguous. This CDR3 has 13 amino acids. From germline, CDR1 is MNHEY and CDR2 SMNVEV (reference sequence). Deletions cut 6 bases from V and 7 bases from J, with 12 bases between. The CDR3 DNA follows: TGTGCCAGCAGAGAGGATGAATTTGAAAAACTGTTTTTT. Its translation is CASREDEFEKLFF.

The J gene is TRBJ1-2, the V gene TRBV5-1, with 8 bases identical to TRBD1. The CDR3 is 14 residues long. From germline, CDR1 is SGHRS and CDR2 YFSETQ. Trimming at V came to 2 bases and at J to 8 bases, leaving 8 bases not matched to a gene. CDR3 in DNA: TGCGCCAGCAGCTTTGTCCAGGGGGCTGACGGCTACACCTTC. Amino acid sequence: CASSFVQGADGYTF. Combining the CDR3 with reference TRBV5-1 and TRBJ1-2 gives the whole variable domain KAGVTQTPRYLIKTRGQQVTLSCSPISGHRSVSWYQQTPGQGLQFLFEYFSETQRNKGNFPGRFSGRQFSNSRSEMNVSTLELGDSALYLCASSFVQGADGYTFGSGTRLTVV.

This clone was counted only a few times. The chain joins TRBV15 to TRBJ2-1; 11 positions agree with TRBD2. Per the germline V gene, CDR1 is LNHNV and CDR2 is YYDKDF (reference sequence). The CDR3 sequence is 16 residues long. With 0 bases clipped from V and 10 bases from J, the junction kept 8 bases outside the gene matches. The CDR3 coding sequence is TGTGCCACCAGCAGAGATTATAGCGGGGGGGCAGGCGAGCAGTTCTTC. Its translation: CATSRDYSGGAGEQFF.

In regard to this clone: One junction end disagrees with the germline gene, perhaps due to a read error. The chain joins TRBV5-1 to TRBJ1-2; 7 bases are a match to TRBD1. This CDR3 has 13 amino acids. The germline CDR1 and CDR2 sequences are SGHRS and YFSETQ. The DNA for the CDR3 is TGCGCCAGCAGCTTGGCCGGACAGGAGGGCTGCACCTTC. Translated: CASSLAGQEGCTF.

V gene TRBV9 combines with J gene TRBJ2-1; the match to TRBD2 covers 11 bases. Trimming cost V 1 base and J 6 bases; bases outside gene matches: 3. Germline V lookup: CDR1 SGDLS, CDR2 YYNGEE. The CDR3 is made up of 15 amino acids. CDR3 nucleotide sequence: TGTGCCAGCAGCGTAATAGCGGGGGGGATCAATGAGCAGTTCTTC. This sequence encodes CASSVIAGGINEQFF.

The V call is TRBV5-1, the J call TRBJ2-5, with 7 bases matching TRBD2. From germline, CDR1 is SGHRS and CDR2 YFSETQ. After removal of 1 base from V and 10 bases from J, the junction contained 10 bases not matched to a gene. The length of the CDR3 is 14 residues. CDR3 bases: TGCGCCAGCAGCTTGAAGGGAGGGGATATAGACCAGTACTTC. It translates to CASSLKGGDIDQYF.

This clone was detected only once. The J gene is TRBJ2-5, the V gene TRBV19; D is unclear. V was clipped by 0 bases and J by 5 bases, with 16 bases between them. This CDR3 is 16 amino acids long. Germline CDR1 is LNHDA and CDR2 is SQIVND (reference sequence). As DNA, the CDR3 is TGTGCCAGTAGTATAGACCGGGCCCTATCCCGGGAGACCCAGTACTTC. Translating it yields CASSIDRALSRETQYF.

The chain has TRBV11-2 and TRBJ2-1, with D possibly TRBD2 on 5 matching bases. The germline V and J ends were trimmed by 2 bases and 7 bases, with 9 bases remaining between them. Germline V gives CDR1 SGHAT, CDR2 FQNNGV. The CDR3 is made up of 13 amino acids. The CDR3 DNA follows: TGTGCCAGCAGCTTACATAGGACTAATGAGCAGTTCTTC. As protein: CASSLHRTNEQFF.

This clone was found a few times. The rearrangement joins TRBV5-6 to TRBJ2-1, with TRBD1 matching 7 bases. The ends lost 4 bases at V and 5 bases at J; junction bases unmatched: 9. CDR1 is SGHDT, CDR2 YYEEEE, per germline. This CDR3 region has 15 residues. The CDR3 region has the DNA TGTGCCAGCAGCAAGCGACAGGGTGTCCACAATGAGCAGTTCTTC. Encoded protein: CASSKRQGVHNEQFF.

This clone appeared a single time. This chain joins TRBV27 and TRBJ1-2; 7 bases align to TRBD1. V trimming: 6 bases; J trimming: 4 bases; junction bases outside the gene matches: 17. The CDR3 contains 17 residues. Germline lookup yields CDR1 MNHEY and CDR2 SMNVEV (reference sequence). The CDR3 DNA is TGTGCCAGCAGCTTCCGTAGATCGGGACAGAGCCTCTATGGCTACACCTTC. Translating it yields CASSFRRSGQSLYGYTF.